This T cell receptor beta chain was sequenced in a study of cytomegalovirus exposure and HLA in healthy donors. General study points: Later on, an analysis showed TCR association rates differing by HLA locus, with DRB1 the most and HLA-C the fewest.

The PCR had 60 Vbeta and 13 Jbeta primers. The data were produced by immunoSEQ multiplex PCR, yet TCRdb's version contains in-frame clones alone and is incomplete. This table holds about 210,000 clones, 82% found once. Concerning this clone itself: Its specificity is unknown.

CDR1 is LNHDA, CDR2 SQIVND, per germline (reference sequence). V shed 6 bases and J shed 3 bases, with 5 bases lying between them. The CDR3 totals 12 residues. This receptor was identified in a man aged 40-50 years in good health and CMV-seropositive. The sample taken for sequencing was PBMCs. The chain carries TRBV19 and TRBJ2-2; no reliable D call. The chain's CDR3 is CASRSDTGELFF. In nucleotides, the CDR3 is TGTGCCAGTAGGTCCGACACCGGGGAGCTGTTTTTT.